This T cell receptor (beta chain) was identified in a study of cytomegalovirus exposure and HLA in healthy donors. At the level of the study: Early released data had tens of millions of unique TCRs, all coming from HLA-typed donors. Study findings and constraints: Reportedly, HLA-A and HLA-B alleles of most subjects were accurately predicted from TCR beta.

The PCR used 60 Vbeta and 13 Jbeta primers. Here immunoSEQ multiplex PCR was the method, and the copy in TCRdb shows in-frame clones only, minus some. The sample totals about 170,000 clones. In regard to this clone: What it recognizes is unknown.

V shed 0 bases and J shed 4 bases, with 13 bases lying between them. The CDR3 loop spans 15 amino acids. Germline V lookup: CDR1 KGHSH, CDR2 LQKENI. Sample: PBMCs. V gene TRBV18 combines with J gene TRBJ2-7; no clear D gene. This sequence originates from a woman under 30 in good health and CMV-seropositive. This CDR3 reads CASSPPTKALYEQYF. Here the CDR3 DNA reads TGTGCCAGCTCACCACCGACAAAGGCACTTTACGAGCAGTACTTC.